This record concerns one TCR beta chain sequence. Its antigen is still unknown. RNA was extracted with the RNeasy kit, and a quantity of roughly 0.45 to 1 ug was reverse transcribed using random hexamers. Multiplex PCR with immunoSEQ amplified the TCR beta CDR3 across 54 Vbeta and 13 Jbeta. TCRdb analysed the immunoSEQ multiplex PCR reads with MiXCR anew, one entry per CDR3 protein. The table shows approximately 80,000 distinct CDR3 sequences, with approximately 94% occurring only once. V shed 2 bases and J shed 1 base, with 18 bases lying between them. CDR1 and CDR2 from the germline V gene are DFQATT and SNEGSKA (reference sequence). This CDR3 is 16 amino acids long. This sample stems from a study of CD8 T cells in Susac syndrome. Overall study: Patients with Susac syndrome were therapy-naive, on corticosteroids, or on intravenous immunoglobulin alone at the time that blood was drawn.

Points from the study as a whole: Clonal expansion involving Susac CD8+ cells peaked in TEMRA cells and active patients. As the study acknowledged, the number of individuals in its TCR sequencing and HLA analysis was relatively small.

This sequence joins TRBV20-1 and TRBJ2-7; no clear D gene. Sequenced input: CD8+ T cells from PBMCs. This TCR was recovered from a human donor with Susac syndrome. The CDR3 loop is CSARSRTVALSYEQYF. The CDR3 DNA reads as TGCAGTGCTAGATCACGGACGGTCGCCCTTTCCTACGAGCAGTACTTC.